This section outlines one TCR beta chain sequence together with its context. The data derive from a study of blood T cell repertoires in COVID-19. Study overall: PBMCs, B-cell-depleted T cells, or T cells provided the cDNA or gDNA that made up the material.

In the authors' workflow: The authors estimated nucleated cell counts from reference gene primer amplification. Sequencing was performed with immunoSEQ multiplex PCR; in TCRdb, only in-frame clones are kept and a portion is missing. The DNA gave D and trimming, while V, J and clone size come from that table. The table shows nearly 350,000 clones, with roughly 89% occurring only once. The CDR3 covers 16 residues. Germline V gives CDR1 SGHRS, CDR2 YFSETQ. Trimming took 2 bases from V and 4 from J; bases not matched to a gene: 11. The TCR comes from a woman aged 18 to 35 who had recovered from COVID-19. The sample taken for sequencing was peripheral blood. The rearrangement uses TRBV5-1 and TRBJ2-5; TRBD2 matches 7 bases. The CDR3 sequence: CASSFLFSGGRETQYF. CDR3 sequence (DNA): TGCGCCAGCAGCTTCCTCTTCAGTGGCGGGAGAGAGACCCAGTACTTC. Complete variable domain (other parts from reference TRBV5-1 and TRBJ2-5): KAGVTQTPRYLIKTRGQQVTLSCSPISGHRSVSWYQQTPGQGLQFLFEYFSETQRNKGNFPGRFSGRQFSNSRSEMNVSTLELGDSALYLCASSFLFSGGRETQYFGPGTRLLVL.